Here is one T cell receptor beta chain with its context. This clonotype was recorded a few times. No cognate antigen has been identified for it. A much bigger clone sits one base away, suggesting this may be a read error. Expansion of CD8+CD57+ cells had been shown by flow cytometry in the patients chosen for sequencing. Severe acquired aplastic anemia was diagnosed in all patients according to International Study of Aplastic Anemia and Agranulocytosis and Camitta criteria. No therapy had been received by the patients at the time of blood sampling. In this study, sorted CD4+ and CD8+ T cells from the blood of healthy subjects and of severe aplastic anemia patients had their TCR repertoires deep-sequenced. In the USA, patient enrollment took place under clinicaltrials.gov protocols 00001620, 01623167, 00001397, 00071045, 00081523 and 00961064. Ficoll-Paque density gradient centrifugation was used to isolate peripheral blood mononuclear cells. Before DNA was extracted, CD4+ and CD8+ T cells were sorted using either FACS or magnetic beads.

These data originate in a study of CD8+CD57+ T cells in acquired aplastic anemia listed by TCRdb under 2018. Concerning the study at large: Extracted DNA from sorted CD4+ and CD8+ cells averaged approximately 3 ug, ranging from roughly 0.17 to 30 ug. CD8+CD57+ expansion was defined as frequency above the mean frequency observed in healthy subjects. Study-wide conclusions, independent of this receptor: Between patients and healthy controls, no significant difference in CD8+ Simpson's diversity was found (P=0.060). Some 27 CD8+ CDR3 sequences were found in both patients and controls but appeared to be highly expressed in patients and within the immunodominant clones of the patients.

The germline V gene (reference sequence) provides CDR1 DFQATT and CDR2 SNEGSKA. V and J are truncated by 0 bases and 6 bases respectively, leaving an intervening sequence of 17 bases. Measured from the cysteine to the phenylalanine, the CDR3 is 15 residues long. Only the CDR3 DNA is retained, 45 bases long and in frame from the first base. TCR beta VDJ combination and CDR3 sequence profiling used genomic DNA as the template. An Illumina HiSeq 2000 was the platform used for TCR repertoire sequencing. The authors processed their data as follows. Repertoires were assessed using TRBV/TRBJ rearrangement plots, CDR3 size and DJ length profiles, and Simpson's diversity index. The immunodominant clone was defined as the most abundant DNA sequence in deep sequencing data. CDR3 amino acid sequences were screened for sharing across subjects and were compared with published repertoires and the VDJdb database. TCRdb redid the processing of the public reads, applying fastp at Q25 and MiXCR, and retained in-frame beta chains. Rows are combined by CDR3 protein, so each entry shows the most common genes and DNA. The V and J calls and clone size are TCRdb's, not the authors'. The sample yields 150,000 or so distinct CDR3 sequences; about 52% were counted once. Of the sample, approximately 12% falls within the top ten clones.

This receptor was taken from a human donor with aplastic anemia. The chain employs TRBV20-1 and TRBJ1-1, with no D gene named confidently. Input material: sorted CD4+, CD8+, or CD8+CD57+ T cells (not recorded which) from PBMCs. The CDR3 corresponds to CSARDRYRSVAEAFF. At the DNA level, the sequence is TGCAGTGCTAGAGATCGTTACAGAAGTGTCGCTGAAGCTTTCTTT.